This T cell receptor beta chain emerged from a study of CXCR3-negative and CXCR3-positive naive CD8 T cells. Whole-study context: The total count of TRB reads reached about 150 million, and each library contributed about 1.5 +/- 0.3 million.

Overall study findings and caveats: Memory CD8+ cells showed much lower diversity, while both naive subsets displayed comparably high diversity.

Comments on this clonotype: Antigen specificity is unknown.

In preparing the TRB cDNA libraries, 5' RACE with UMI labels was used. TCRdb reprocessed the 5' RACE reads and stores each CDR3 protein as one record, lacking DNA. The specimen's table records approximately 58,000 distinct CDR3 sequences. The CDR3 length is 17 residues. Germline lookup yields CDR1 MNHEY and CDR2 SVGEGT. This TCR was recovered from a human donor in good health. Some clones in this sample may be carry-over from other donors' samples. Sequencing used naive CXCR3- CD8+ T cells from blood. Sample subset: CD45RO-CCR7+CD27+CD95- naive CD8+ T cells lacking CXCR3 (TNR3-). The chain employs TRBV6-2 or TRBV6-3 and TRBJ2-1; TCRdb calls TRBD1, which cannot be checked without DNA. CDR3 loop: CASRITRGPSPYNEQFF.